The 3 T cell receptor beta chains below were found in one sample sequenced in a study of spatial heterogeneity in lung cancer. Notes on the study in general: Counts of expanded intratumoral alpha and beta TCRs tracked tumor mutation counts.

TCRdb re-analysed the 5' RACE reads in MiXCR, keeping a single row per CDR3 protein. The sample consists of 700 to 950 distinct CDR3 sequences, about a tenth of them appearing once. Their cognate antigens are unknown. Time point defined: sample taken at primary tumor resection. The sequenced sample was lung tumor tissue, obtained at surgery. Every receptor here comes from a male donor with early-stage non-small cell lung cancer.

Relative to its sample, this clonotype is large. The junction does not match germline at one end; this may be a read error. The chain couples TRBV11-2 to TRBJ1-6; tentative D call: TRBD1 (5 bases). The CDR3 loop spans 15 amino acids. CDR1 is SGHAT, CDR2 FQNNGV, per germline. The CDR3 nucleotides are TGTGCCAGCAGCCTAGACAGCCCCCGAAATTCACCCCTCCACTTT. Residues: CASSLDSPRNSPLHF.

This clonotype came up a few times. The CDR3 DNA sequence: TGTGCCAGCAGCGGGGACTCCTGGTACCAAGAGACCCAGTACTTC. This translates into CASSGDSWYQETQYF. The rearrangement joins TRBV5-5 to TRBJ2-5; a weak D match, TRBD2 (6 bases). CDR3 length: 15 residues. Trimming pared 4 bases from V and 0 bases from J, leaving 13 bases between. The germline V gene has CDR1 SGHKS and CDR2 YYEKEE (reference sequence).

By share, this clonotype counts as medium-sized. The chain employs TRBV30 and TRBJ2-2; D remains ambiguous. The CDR3 has 15 amino acids. V lost 1 base and J 4 bases, leaving 13 bases between the germline ends. From germline, CDR1 is GTSNPN and CDR2 SVGIG (reference sequence). The CDR3 region has the DNA TGTGCCTGGAGTGGCACCGGAGCCGGCACCGGGGAGCTGTTTTTT. This translates into CAWSGTGAGTGELFF.